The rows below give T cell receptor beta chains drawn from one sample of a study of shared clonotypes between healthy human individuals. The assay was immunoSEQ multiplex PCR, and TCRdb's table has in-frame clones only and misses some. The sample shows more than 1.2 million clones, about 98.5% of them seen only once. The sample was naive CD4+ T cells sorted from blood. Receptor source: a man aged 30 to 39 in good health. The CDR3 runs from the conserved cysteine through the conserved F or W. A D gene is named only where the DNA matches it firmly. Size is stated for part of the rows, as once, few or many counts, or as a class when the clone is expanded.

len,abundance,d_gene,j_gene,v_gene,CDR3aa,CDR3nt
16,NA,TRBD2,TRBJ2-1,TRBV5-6,CASGLAGGPRYNEQFF,TGTGCCAGCGGATTAGCGGGAGGGCCTCGTTACAATGAGCAGTTCTTC
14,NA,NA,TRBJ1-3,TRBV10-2,CASSGHSSGNTIYF,TGCGCCAGCTCAGGACACAGCTCTGGAAACACCATATATTTT
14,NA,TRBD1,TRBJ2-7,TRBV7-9,CASSLGQGDYEQYF,TGTGCCAGCAGCTTAGGGCAGGGGGACTACGAGCAGTACTTC
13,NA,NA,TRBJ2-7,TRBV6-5,CASSYSHVLAPYF,TGTGCCAGCAGTTACAGCCACGTCTTGGCCCCGTACTTC
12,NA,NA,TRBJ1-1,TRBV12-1,CASRVETTEAFF,TGTGCCAGCAGGGTAGAAACGACTGAAGCTTTCTTT
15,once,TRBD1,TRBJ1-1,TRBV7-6,CASSRTGLMNTEAFF,TGTGCCAGCAGCCGGACAGGGCTAATGAACACTGAAGCTTTCTTT
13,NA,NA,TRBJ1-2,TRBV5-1,CASTLSGSYGYTF,TGCGCCAGCACCTTGAGTGGAAGCTATGGCTACACCTTC
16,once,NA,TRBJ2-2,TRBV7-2,CASSSQTRLVTGELFF,TGTGCCAGCAGCTCCCAAACAAGACTCGTCACCGGGGAGCTGTTTTTT
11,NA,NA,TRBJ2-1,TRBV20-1,CSASVLYEQFF,TGCAGTGCTAGCGTTCTTTATGAGCAGTTCTTC
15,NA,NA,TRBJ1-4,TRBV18,CASSPPAQYGEKLFF,TGTGCCAGCTCACCACCGGCACAGTACGGTGAAAAACTGTTTTTT
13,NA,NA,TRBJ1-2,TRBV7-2,CASSFNSGYGYTF,TGTGCCAGCAGCTTCAATAGCGGCTATGGCTACACCTTC
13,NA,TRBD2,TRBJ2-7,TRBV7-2,CASSRGLAGEQYF,TGTGCCAGCAGTAGAGGACTAGCCGGCGAGCAGTACTTC
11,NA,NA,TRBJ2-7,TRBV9,CASSVGGEQYF,TGTGCCAGCAGCGTAGGGGGCGAGCAGTACTTC
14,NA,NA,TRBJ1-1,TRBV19,CASSIDRLNTEAFF,TGTGCCAGTAGTATAGACAGACTGAACACTGAAGCTTTCTTT
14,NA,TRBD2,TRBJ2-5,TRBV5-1,CASSLAGVGETQYF,TGCGCCAGCAGCTTAGCGGGAGTAGGAGAGACCCAGTACTTC
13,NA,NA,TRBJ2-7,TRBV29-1,CSVEDGGLVEQYF,TGCAGCGTTGAAGATGGAGGCCTAGTAGAGCAGTACTTC
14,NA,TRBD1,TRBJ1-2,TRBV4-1,CASSPGGRNYGYTF,TGCGCCAGCAGCCCAGGGGGCCGGAACTATGGCTACACCTTC
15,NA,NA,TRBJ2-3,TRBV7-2,CASSPRGGFTDTQYF,TGTGCCAGCAGCCCTCGCGGTGGCTTCACAGATACGCAGTATTTT
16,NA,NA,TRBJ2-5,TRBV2,CATIGGPEGDKETQYF,TGTGCAACCATCGGTGGGCCGGAGGGGGATAAAGAGACCCAGTACTTC
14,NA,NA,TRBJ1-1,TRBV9,CASSVEQMNTEAFF,TGTGCCAGCAGCGTAGAACAGATGAACACTGAAGCTTTCTTT
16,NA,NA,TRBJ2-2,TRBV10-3,CAISEIAQKVTGELFF,TGTGCCATCAGTGAGATAGCGCAGAAAGTCACCGGGGAGCTGTTTTTT
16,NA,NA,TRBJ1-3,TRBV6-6,CASSYATGLNRNTIYF,TGTGCCAGCAGTTACGCCACAGGCCTAAATAGGAACACCATATATTTT
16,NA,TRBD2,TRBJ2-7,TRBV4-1,CASSPKGLADVYEQYF,TGCGCCAGCAGCCCAAAGGGACTAGCGGACGTCTACGAGCAGTACTTC
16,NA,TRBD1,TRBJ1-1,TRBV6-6,CASSYSTHRGDTEAFF,TGTGCCAGCAGTTACTCGACCCACAGGGGGGATACTGAAGCTTTCTTT
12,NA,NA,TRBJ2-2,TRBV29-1,CSTAGYTGELFF,TGCAGCACTGCGGGGTACACCGGGGAGCTGTTTTTT
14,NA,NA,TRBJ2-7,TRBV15,CATSRADGSYEQYF,TGTGCCACCAGCAGAGCGGACGGCTCCTACGAGCAGTACTTC
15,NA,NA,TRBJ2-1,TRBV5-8,CASSLVGASYNEQFF,TGTGCCAGCAGCTTGGTAGGGGCTAGCTACAATGAGCAGTTCTTC
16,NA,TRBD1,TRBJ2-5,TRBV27,CASSSADRSHQETQYF,TGTGCCAGCAGTTCTGCGGACAGGTCACACCAAGAGACCCAGTACTTC
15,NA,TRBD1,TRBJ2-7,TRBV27,CASSARDRLTGEQYF,TGTGCCAGCAGTGCCAGGGACAGGTTGACTGGCGAGCAGTACTTC
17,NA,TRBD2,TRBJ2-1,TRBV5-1,CASSVLAGGPPYNEQFF,TGCGCCAGCAGCGTCCTAGCGGGAGGGCCCCCCTACAATGAGCAGTTCTTC
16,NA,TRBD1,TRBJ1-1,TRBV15,CATSRETGDLNTEAFF,TGTGCCACCAGCAGAGAAACAGGGGATCTGAACACTGAAGCTTTCTTT
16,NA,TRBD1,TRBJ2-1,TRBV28,CASSPDRDRDDNEQFF,TGTGCCAGCAGTCCCGACCGGGACAGGGATGACAATGAGCAGTTCTTC